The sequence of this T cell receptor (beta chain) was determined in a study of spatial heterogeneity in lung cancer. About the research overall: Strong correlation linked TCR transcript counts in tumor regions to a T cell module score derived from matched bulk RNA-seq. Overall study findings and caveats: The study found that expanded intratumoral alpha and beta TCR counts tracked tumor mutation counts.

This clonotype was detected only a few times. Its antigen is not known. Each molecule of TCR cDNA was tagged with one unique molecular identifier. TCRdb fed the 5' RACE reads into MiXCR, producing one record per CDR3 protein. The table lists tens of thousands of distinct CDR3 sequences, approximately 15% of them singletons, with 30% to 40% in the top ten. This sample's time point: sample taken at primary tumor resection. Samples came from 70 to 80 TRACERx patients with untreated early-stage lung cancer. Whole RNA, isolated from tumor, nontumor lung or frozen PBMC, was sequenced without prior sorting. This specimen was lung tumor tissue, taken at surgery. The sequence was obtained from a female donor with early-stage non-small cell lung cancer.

In nucleotides, the CDR3 is TGTGCCAGCACCCGAATGGCAGGCGAGGCGCAGTATTTT. It yields the protein CASTRMAGEAQYF. The rearrangement links TRBV6-6 to TRBJ2-3, with D hard to call. The CDR3 sequence is 13 residues long. From germline, CDR1 is MNHNY and CDR2 SVGAGI (reference sequence). Trimming removed 7 bases from V and 10 bases from J, with 18 bases in between.